The present TCR beta chain was sequenced within a study of blood T cell repertoires in COVID-19. Study in general: Sites in the United States, Italy and Spain provided acute and convalescent COVID-19 samples.

Germline V CDR1 and CDR2: PRHDT, FYEKMQ (reference sequence). Trimming took 0 bases from V and 1 from J, leaving 7 bases between them. This CDR3 has 14 amino acids. The data were produced by immunoSEQ multiplex PCR, yet TCRdb's version contains in-frame clones alone and is incomplete. The sample lists hundreds of thousands of clones; about 88% were seen once. The study recruited people aged about 18 to 89 years across 24 US areas. V and J are TRBV13 and TRBJ2-7; D not resolved. The origin of this receptor is a woman between 25 and 40 years old who had recovered from COVID-19. Sequencing was done on a sample of PBMCs or T cells enriched from blood (not recorded which). The CDR3 sequence is CASSLGGSSYEQYF. CDR3 coding DNA: TGTGCCAGCAGCTTAGGTGGTAGTTCCTACGAGCAGTACTTC. Variable domain in full (rest from reference TRBV13 and TRBJ2-7): AAGVIQSPRHLIKEKRETATLKCYPIPRHDTVYWYQQGPGQDPQFLISFYEKMQSDKGSIPDRFSAQQFSDYHSELNMSSLELGDSALYFCASSLGGSSYEQYFGPGTRLTVT.